Below are 26 T cell receptor beta chains sequenced from a single sample in a study of OX40 agonist ivuxolimab in advanced cancers. Sequencing was performed with immunoSEQ multiplex PCR; in TCRdb, only in-frame clones are kept and a portion is missing. The data contain around 60,000 clones, 77% of them singletons. The source material was CD4+ or CD8+ T cells sorted from blood, sampled in a trial of the OX40 agonist ivuxolimab. The receptors stem from an adult with an advanced solid tumor such as melanoma, head and neck, liver or kidney cancer.

The chain employs TRBV30 and TRBJ2-1; D tentatively fits TRBD1 or TRBD2 (5 bases each). The CDR3 has 14 amino acids. Trimming took off 0 bases at V and 5 bases at J, with 11 bases between the two ends. The V gene's germline CDR1 is GTSNPN and CDR2 SVGIG (reference sequence). The CDR3 spells CAWSVNRGDNEQFF. The CDR3 nucleotides read TGTGCCTGGAGTGTTAATAGGGGAGACAATGAGCAGTTCTTC.

The V call is TRBV12-5, the J call TRBJ1-3; D is ambiguous. Germline V gene sequence: CDR1 LGHNT, CDR2 FRNRAP. The CDR3 loop spans 15 amino acids. Trimming left V 1 base short and J 2 bases short, with 9 bases between. CDR3 loop: CASGLGLTPGNTIYF. CDR3 coding DNA: TGTGCTAGTGGTTTGGGCCTCACTCCTGGAAACACCATATATTTT.

Of note for this clone: A read error may account for a junction end that differs from germline. The chain couples TRBV30 to TRBJ1-1; D not resolved. This CDR3 contains 11 residues. Per germline, CDR1 GTSNPN and CDR2 SVGIG (reference sequence). CDR3 sequence (DNA): TGTGCCTATAGCAGGAACCCTGAAGCTTTCTTT. Its translation: CAYSRNPEAFF.

This clone showed up just a few times. The chain uses TRBV5-1 and TRBJ2-7; tentatively, D is TRBD1 (6 bases). CDR1 SGHRS and CDR2 YFSETQ come from the germline V gene. The V and J ends lost 4 bases and 7 bases respectively, with 18 bases between them. The CDR3 spans 14 residues. The CDR3 is CASSRGQPLGEQYF. The CDR3 DNA reads as TGCGCCAGCAGCCGCGGACAGCCTCTAGGTGAGCAGTACTTC.

The chain carries TRBV6-5 and TRBJ2-3, with D perhaps TRBD1 (6 bases). This CDR3 is 15 amino acids long. The V end lost 6 bases, the J end lost 2 bases, and 15 bases lay between the germline ends. In germline, CDR1 is MNHEY, CDR2 SVGAGI. The CDR3 DNA is TGTGCCAGCAGCCCGCGAAGGACAGTCACAGATACGCAGTATTTT. Translation: CASSPRRTVTDTQYF.

This clone was observed a handful of times. The chain recombines TRBV6-5 with TRBJ1-2; no clear D. This CDR3 is built from 12 residues. V gave up 7 bases and J gave up 3 bases, with 9 bases separating them. CDR1 is MNHEY and CDR2 is SVGAGI in the germline V gene. CDR3 in amino acids: CASKSPHYGYTF. CDR3 sequence (DNA): TGTGCCAGCAAATCCCCTCACTATGGCTACACCTTC.

The chain is built from TRBV10-3 and TRBJ1-2; D possibly corresponds to TRBD1 (6 bases). This CDR3 is 16 amino acids long. Looked up from germline, CDR1 is ENHRY and CDR2 is SYGVKD. Trimming took off 6 bases at V and 4 bases at J, with 21 bases between the two ends. The chain's CDR3 is CAISPRTAHLGYGYTF. CDR3 DNA: TGTGCCATCAGCCCCCGGACAGCCCATCTCGGCTATGGCTACACCTTC.

The chain is built from TRBV4-3 and TRBJ1-6; D call uncertain. This CDR3 spans 16 amino acids. Germline V lookup: CDR1 LGHNA, CDR2 YSLEER. Trimming shortened V by 4 bases and J by 0 bases, and 10 bases separated the two germline ends. CDR3 in amino acids: CASSLGKSSYNSPLHF. The CDR3 nucleotides read TGCGCCAGCAGCCTAGGGAAGAGCTCCTATAATTCACCCCTCCACTTT.

This chain links TRBV28 with TRBJ2-6, with TRBD1 matching over 9 bases. J lost 2 bases, V lost 6 bases, and 8 bases had no gene match. The CDR3 is 17 amino acids. CDR1 and CDR2 (germline): MDHEN, SYDVKM. CDR3 sequence reads: CASSPDRGKAGANVLTF. In nucleotides, the CDR3 is TGTGCCAGCAGCCCGGACAGGGGAAAGGCTGGGGCCAACGTCCTGACTTTC.

The rearrangement uses TRBV28 and TRBJ2-7; 7 bases are a match to TRBD1. Germline CDR1 is MDHEN and CDR2 is SYDVKM. The CDR3 has 12 residues. After removal of 8 bases from V and 4 bases from J, the junction contained 5 bases not matched to a gene. The CDR3 sequence: CASRDRVYEQYF. The CDR3 bases are TGTGCCAGCCGGGACAGAGTGTACGAGCAGTACTTC.

The V gene is TRBV15, the J gene TRBJ2-7; D possibly uses TRBD1 or TRBD2 (5 bases each). There are 15 residues in the CDR3. Trimming took off 1 base at V and 2 bases at J, with 12 bases between the two ends. Germline CDR1 and CDR2: LNHNV and YYDKDF (reference sequence). The CDR3 sequence: CATSRVGTATYEQYF. In nucleotides, the CDR3 is TGTGCCACCAGCAGAGTGGGGACGGCCACCTACGAGCAGTACTTC.

V usage is TRBV5-6 and J usage is TRBJ2-2; 7 positions agree with TRBD2. The CDR3 runs 15 residues. Trimming removed 4 bases from V and 4 bases from J; junction bases left unmatched: 7. Germline-derived CDR1 and CDR2 are SGHDT and YYEEEE. The CDR3 DNA reads TGTGCCAGCAGCACACTAGCGAGATTCACCGGGGAGCTGTTTTTT. It encodes CASSTLARFTGELFF.

This clone is a singleton in its sample. The chain employs TRBV18 and TRBJ2-7; 7 bases match TRBD1. CDR1 and CDR2 (germline): KGHSH, LQKENI. CDR3 length equals 14 residues. V shed 1 base, J shed 4 bases, and the junction held 4 bases outside the gene matches. CDR3 bases: TGTGCCAGCTCACCACAGGGGGCTTCATACGAGCAGTACTTC. Translating gives CASSPQGASYEQYF.

The rearrangement joins TRBV9 to TRBJ2-1; D is uncertain. This CDR3 has 13 residues. Germline values: CDR1 SGDLS, CDR2 YYNGEE. Trimming left V 0 bases short and J 4 bases short, with 5 bases between. In DNA, the CDR3 is TGTGCCAGCAGCGTAGAAGGTTACAATGAGCAGTTCTTC. This encodes CASSVEGYNEQFF.

The chain uses TRBV14 and TRBJ2-5; 7 positions match TRBD2. The J segment lost 3 bases and the V segment lost 4 bases, leaving 11 bases of the junction unmatched. This CDR3 is built from 16 residues. Germline V lookup: CDR1 SGHDN, CDR2 FVKESK. The DNA of the CDR3 is TGTGCCAGCAGCCCCTACCTCCTAGCGGCCAAAGAGACCCAGTACTTC. Translation gives CASSPYLLAAKETQYF. The full variable domain, its missing parts supplied by reference TRBV14 and TRBJ2-5, is EAGVTQFPSHSVIEKGQTVTLRCDPISGHDNLYWYRRVMGKEIKFLLHFVKESKQDESGMPNNRFLAERTGGTYSTLKVQPAELEDSGVYFCASSPYLLAAKETQYFGPGTRLLVL.

This clone is medium-sized within its sample. The CDR3 DNA reads as TGTGCCAGCAGCCCGGGACAGGGAGAACGCGAGCAGTACTTC. Its protein product is CASSPGQGEREQYF. This chain links TRBV5-6 with TRBJ2-7; 9 nucleotides agree with TRBD1. Per the germline V gene, CDR1 is SGHDT and CDR2 is YYEEEE. The CDR3 is 14 amino acids. After removal of 4 bases from V and 6 bases from J, the junction contained 8 bases not matched to a gene.

The chain has TRBV28 and TRBJ2-3; a possible D gene is TRBD2 (5 bases). The V gene's germline CDR1 is MDHEN and CDR2 SYDVKM. The CDR3 runs 16 residues. V was clipped by 7 bases and J by 0 bases, with 17 bases between them. The CDR3 region is CASKIGAVTSTDTQYF. The CDR3, as DNA: TGTGCCAGCAAAATAGGAGCGGTAACTAGCACAGATACGCAGTATTTT.

With regard to this clone: At the DNA level, this CDR3 is encoded by other sequences in the same sample as well. The chain has TRBV4-1 and TRBJ2-6; D ambiguous. Germline V gives CDR1 MGHRA, CDR2 YSYEKL. The CDR3 is made up of 14 amino acids. Between the trimmed V and J ends, which lost 2 bases and 0 bases, there was a span of 2 bases. CDR3 in amino acids: CASSQPSGANVLTF. CDR3 nucleotide sequence: TGCGCCAGCAGCCAACCCTCTGGGGCCAACGTCCTGACTTTC.

The chain couples TRBV10-3 to TRBJ1-2; 8 bases map to TRBD1. The V gene's germline CDR1 is ENHRY and CDR2 SYGVKD. The trim removed 2 bases at V and 7 bases at J, leaving 3 bases unmatched. The CDR3 consists of 13 residues. The CDR3 region has the DNA TGTGCCATCAGTGAGCAGGGGGCGGGTGGCTACACCTTC. This gives the protein CAISEQGAGGYTF.

The CDR3 DNA reads as TGTGCCAGTACCGACAGGGGCGCCTTCGGGGACGGCTACACCTTC. Protein: CASTDRGAFGDGYTF. The rearrangement links TRBV19 to TRBJ1-2; 8 bases align to TRBD1. The V gene's germline CDR1 is LNHDA and CDR2 SQIVND (reference sequence). V was clipped by 7 bases and J by 8 bases; unmatched bases: 15. This CDR3 region has 15 residues.

This CDR3 reads CASSVGARGLGEAFF. CDR3 nucleotide sequence: TGTGCCAGCAGCGTAGGGGCCAGGGGCTTGGGTGAAGCTTTCTTT. The V and J genes are TRBV9 and TRBJ1-1, with D perhaps matching TRBD1 (6 bases). The CDR3 length is 15 residues. The V gene's germline CDR1 is SGDLS and CDR2 YYNGEE. V was trimmed by 0 bases and J by 7 bases, leaving 16 bases between them.

This chain uses TRBV5-1 with TRBJ2-1; no reliable D call. V lost 0 bases, J lost 8 bases, and 12 bases lay in between. Germline V gives CDR1 SGHRS, CDR2 YFSETQ. The CDR3 is made up of 14 amino acids. CDR3 protein: CASSLAARVDEQFF. The CDR3 region has the DNA TGCGCCAGCAGCTTGGCCGCTAGGGTAGATGAGCAGTTCTTC.

The genes are TRBV29-1 and TRBJ1-4; the D is unclear. The CDR3 has 13 residues. CDR1 is SQVTM, CDR2 ANQGSEA, per germline. Deletions cut 5 bases from V and 3 bases from J, with 10 bases between. CDR3 region: CSVSDSANEKLFF. The CDR3 DNA is TGCAGCGTTTCGGATTCGGCTAATGAAAAACTGTTTTTT.

The chain couples TRBV2 to TRBJ1-2; TRBD1 agrees at 9 bases. Germline V gene data show CDR1 as SNHLY and CDR2 as FYNNEI. The CDR3 consists of 16 residues. Trimming took 4 bases from V and 1 from J; bases not matched to a gene: 7. The CDR3 here is CASSGDRALGNYGYTF. The DNA of the CDR3 is TGTGCCAGCAGTGGGGACAGGGCGCTCGGTAACTATGGCTACACCTTC.

The table lists this clone with many counts. The J gene is TRBJ2-3, the V gene TRBV19; 10 bases fit TRBD1. Per the germline V gene, CDR1 is LNHDA and CDR2 is SQIVND (reference sequence). This CDR3 has 16 residues. J was trimmed by 3 bases and V by 5 bases; bases with no gene match: 8. CDR3 amino acids: CASSPRQGAITDTQYF. CDR3 in DNA: TGTGCCAGTAGTCCCCGACAGGGGGCGATAACAGATACGCAGTATTTT. The whole variable domain, remainder taken from reference TRBV19 and TRBJ2-3, is DGGITQSPKYLFRKEGQNVTLSCEQNLNHDAMYWYRQDPGQGLRLIYYSQIVNDFQKGDIAEGYSVSREKKESFPLTVTSAQKNPTAFYLCASSPRQGAITDTQYFGPGTRLTVL.

V usage is TRBV5-1 and J usage is TRBJ1-1; D ambiguous. V gave up 2 bases and J gave up 10 bases, with 18 bases separating them. The germline V gene encodes CDR1 SGHRS and CDR2 YFSETQ. The CDR3 is 14 residues long. The CDR3 here is CASSLSSRYSGAFF. Here the CDR3 DNA reads TGCGCCAGCAGCTTATCATCAAGATACTCGGGAGCTTTCTTT.